This is a list of T cell receptor beta chains from one sample in a study of tumor-infiltrating lymphocytes in oesophageal squamous cell carcinoma. TCRdb processed the PCR reads anew with MiXCR; each CDR3 protein has one entry. The sample lists approximately 20,000 distinct CDR3 sequences; roughly 40% were seen once. Sample: esophageal tumor tissue. These receptors originate from a male donor with esophageal squamous cell carcinoma. The CDR3 runs from the conserved cysteine through the conserved F or W. The D gene is left open where the match is weak. Only some rows state a clone size, as once, few, many or a class for expanded clones.

J gene: TRBJ2-5
D gene: NA
clone size: few
V gene: TRBV19
CDR3 DNA: TGTGCCAGTAGTATAACGGACGGGGAGCAGTACTTC
CDR3 protein: CASSITDGEQYF

J gene: TRBJ2-5
D gene: TRBD1
clone size: many
V gene: TRBV11-1
CDR3 DNA: TGTGCCAGCAGCCGGGACAGCCAAGAGACCCAGTACTTC
CDR3 protein: CASSRDSQETQYF

J gene: TRBJ1-3
D gene: NA
clone size: NA
V gene: TRBV6-8
CDR3 DNA: TGTGCCAGCAGGGCAGGTGGAAACACCATATATTTT
CDR3 protein: CASRAGGNTIYF

J gene: TRBJ2-4
D gene: NA
clone size: NA
V gene: TRBV5-4
CDR3 DNA: TGTACCAGCAGGGTTGGACAAGGGCTACAAGAGACCCAGTACTTT
CDR3 protein: CTSRVGQGLQETQYF

J gene: TRBJ2-3
D gene: TRBD2
clone size: NA
V gene: TRBV6-2/TRBV6-3
CDR3 DNA: TGTGCCACATTAGCGGGAGAAACAGATACGCAGTATTTT
CDR3 protein: CATLAGETDTQYF

J gene: TRBJ2-2
D gene: TRBD2
clone size: NA
V gene: TRBV12-3/TRBV12-4
CDR3 DNA: TGTGCCAGCAGTTTAAACAGCGGGAGTGCCGGGGAGCTGTTTTTT
CDR3 protein: CASSLNSGSAGELFF

J gene: TRBJ2-1
D gene: TRBD2
clone size: medium-sized
V gene: TRBV7-7
CDR3 DNA: TGTGCTAGCAGCCCACTAGCGGCAATCTACAATGAGCAGTTCTTC
CDR3 protein: CASSPLAAIYNEQFF

J gene: TRBJ2-3
D gene: NA
clone size: few
V gene: TRBV7-6
CDR3 DNA: TGTGCCAGCAGCTTGGTATGGGGAGATACGCAGTATTTT
CDR3 protein: CASSLVWGDTQYF

J gene: TRBJ2-3
D gene: NA
clone size: NA
V gene: TRBV29-1
CDR3 DNA: TGCAGCGTGACCCCTGACCCAGGCACAGATACGCAGTATTTT
CDR3 protein: CSVTPDPGTDTQYF

J gene: TRBJ2-1
D gene: TRBD2
clone size: NA
V gene: TRBV7-9
CDR3 DNA: TGTGCCAGCAGCCCGAGTAGCGGGAGGGCCAAGAATGAGCAGTTCTTC
CDR3 protein: CASSPSSGRAKNEQFF

J gene: TRBJ2-3
D gene: TRBD1
clone size: few
V gene: TRBV12-3/TRBV12-4
CDR3 DNA: TGTGCCAGCAGCAACCCGGACAGGGCGTTCACAGATACGCAGTATTTT
CDR3 protein: CASSNPDRAFTDTQYF

J gene: TRBJ2-1
D gene: NA
clone size: NA
V gene: TRBV7-2
CDR3 DNA: TGTGCCAGCAGCTTATCCAGGGCGAATGAGCAGTTCTTC
CDR3 protein: CASSLSRANEQFF

J gene: TRBJ1-5
D gene: NA
clone size: many
V gene: TRBV6-1
CDR3 DNA: TGTGCCAGCAGTTTAAGGGGAGGAGGCAATCAGCCCCAGCATTTT
CDR3 protein: CASSLRGGGNQPQHF

J gene: TRBJ1-5
D gene: NA
clone size: NA
V gene: TRBV7-8
CDR3 DNA: TGTGCCAGCAGCCCCAACGGCAGGGGCAATCAGCCCCAGCATTTT
CDR3 protein: CASSPNGRGNQPQHF

J gene: TRBJ2-7
D gene: TRBD1
clone size: once
V gene: TRBV7-2
CDR3 DNA: TGTGCCAGCAGCTTAGAACAGGGGGGTCCCTACGAGCAGTACTTC
CDR3 protein: CASSLEQGGPYEQYF

J gene: TRBJ2-5
D gene: NA
clone size: few
V gene: TRBV12-3/TRBV12-4
CDR3 DNA: TGTGCCAGCAGTTTAGTGGTAGCCTCCGAGACCCAGTACTTC
CDR3 protein: CASSLVVASETQYF

J gene: TRBJ1-1
D gene: NA
clone size: NA
V gene: TRBV12-3/TRBV12-4
CDR3 DNA: TGTGCCAGCAGTGCTGGACAGAAGAACACTGAAGCTTTCTTT
CDR3 protein: CASSAGQKNTEAFF

J gene: TRBJ2-7
D gene: TRBD1
clone size: few
V gene: TRBV2
CDR3 DNA: TGTGCCAGCACCGAATCCGGGACAGGCACCTACGAGCAGTACTTC
CDR3 protein: CASTESGTGTYEQYF

J gene: TRBJ2-7
D gene: NA
clone size: NA
V gene: TRBV7-6
CDR3 DNA: TGTGCCAGCAGCTCCCTAGCGACCTACGAGCAGTACTTC
CDR3 protein: CASSSLATYEQYF

J gene: TRBJ2-7
D gene: TRBD1
clone size: many
V gene: TRBV14
CDR3 DNA: TGTGCCAGCAGCCACCGGGGACAGGCGAACTACGAGCAGTACTTC
CDR3 protein: CASSHRGQANYEQYF

J gene: TRBJ2-7
D gene: TRBD2
clone size: NA
V gene: TRBV7-6
CDR3 DNA: TGTGCCAGCAGCTTAGCTCGAAGCGGGAGCCCCACCTACGAGCAGTACTTC
CDR3 protein: CASSLARSGSPTYEQYF

J gene: TRBJ1-4
D gene: NA
clone size: medium-sized
V gene: TRBV7-8
CDR3 DNA: TGTGCCAGCAGCCCGGGGGTAGGGGAAAAACTGTTTTTT
CDR3 protein: CASSPGVGEKLFF

J gene: TRBJ2-7
D gene: NA
clone size: NA
V gene: TRBV7-2
CDR3 DNA: TGTGCCAGCAGCTCCTCGCCGGCGATCGAGCAGTACTTC
CDR3 protein: CASSSSPAIEQYF

J gene: TRBJ2-1
D gene: TRBD2
clone size: NA
V gene: TRBV6-1
CDR3 DNA: TGTGCCAGCTCCGGGGGGGCCTCCTACAATGAGCAGTTCTTC
CDR3 protein: CASSGGASYNEQFF

J gene: TRBJ2-1
D gene: TRBD2
clone size: NA
V gene: TRBV14
CDR3 DNA: TGTGCCAGCAGCCGGGGACTAGCGGCTTATTCCTACGAGCAGTTCTTC
CDR3 protein: CASSRGLAAYSYEQFF

J gene: TRBJ2-2
D gene: NA
clone size: NA
V gene: TRBV24-1
CDR3 DNA: TGTGCCACCAGTGACCTCGGGGACGGGGAGCTGTTTTTT
CDR3 protein: CATSDLGDGELFF

J gene: TRBJ2-4
D gene: NA
clone size: many
V gene: TRBV10-3
CDR3 DNA: TGTGCCATCAGTGAGGGGGACAAGGTAGATACGCAGTACTTC
CDR3 protein: CAISEGDKVDTQYF

J gene: TRBJ1-6
D gene: NA
clone size: NA
V gene: TRBV19
CDR3 DNA: TGTGCCACCTCTCGGACAGCCTATAATTCACCCCTCCACTTT
CDR3 protein: CATSRTAYNSPLHF

J gene: TRBJ2-5
D gene: TRBD2
clone size: NA
V gene: TRBV7-3
CDR3 DNA: TGTGCCAGCAGCTTCACGGGAGGGGCCTACAATGAGCAGTACTTC
CDR3 protein: CASSFTGGAYNEQYF

J gene: TRBJ2-7
D gene: TRBD1
clone size: NA
V gene: TRBV7-2
CDR3 DNA: TGTGCCAGCAGCCCCTGGACAGGGAGCTACGAGCAGTACTTC
CDR3 protein: CASSPWTGSYEQYF

J gene: TRBJ2-1
D gene: NA
clone size: many
V gene: TRBV7-9
CDR3 DNA: TGTGCCAGCAGCTCCTGGACAGTGAGCTCCTACAATGAGCAGTTCTTC
CDR3 protein: CASSSWTVSSYNEQFF

J gene: TRBJ2-1
D gene: TRBD1
clone size: NA
V gene: TRBV7-8
CDR3 DNA: TGTGCCAGCAGTCTGAAAAACAGGGGCAATGAGCAGTTCTTC
CDR3 protein: CASSLKNRGNEQFF

J gene: TRBJ2-3
D gene: NA
clone size: NA
V gene: TRBV7-2
CDR3 DNA: TGTGCCAGCAGCTTTTACGTCAGCTCTCTCAGCACAGATACGCAGTATTTT
CDR3 protein: CASSFYVSSLSTDTQYF

J gene: TRBJ2-7
D gene: TRBD1
clone size: many
V gene: TRBV6-1
CDR3 DNA: TGTGCCAGCACCCTGACAGGGGGCGCCTACAATGAGCAGTACTTC
CDR3 protein: CASTLTGGAYNEQYF

J gene: TRBJ2-5
D gene: NA
clone size: many
V gene: TRBV10-3
CDR3 DNA: TGTGCCATCAGTGAGTCGACGAGGGAGACCCAGTACTTC
CDR3 protein: CAISESTRETQYF

J gene: TRBJ1-1
D gene: TRBD1
clone size: NA
V gene: TRBV5-6
CDR3 DNA: TGTGCCAGCAGTTTGGGACAGGGTAGCGCTGAAGCTTTCTTT
CDR3 protein: CASSLGQGSAEAFF

J gene: TRBJ2-6
D gene: TRBD1
clone size: many
V gene: TRBV6-1
CDR3 DNA: TGTGCCAGCAGTTCTTTGGACAGGCCCGACTCTGGGGCCAACGTCCTGACTTTC
CDR3 protein: CASSSLDRPDSGANVLTF

J gene: TRBJ2-1
D gene: TRBD2
clone size: many
V gene: TRBV7-6
CDR3 DNA: TGTGCCAGCAGTTCCACTAGCGAAAGCTCCTACAATGAGCAGTTCTTC
CDR3 protein: CASSSTSESSYNEQFF

J gene: TRBJ2-5
D gene: TRBD2
clone size: NA
V gene: TRBV5-1
CDR3 DNA: TGCGCCAGCAGCTTGCGACTAGCGGGAGGGCAGGAGACCCAGTACTTC
CDR3 protein: CASSLRLAGGQETQYF

J gene: TRBJ2-7
D gene: NA
clone size: many
V gene: TRBV7-8
CDR3 DNA: TGTGCCAGCAGCCCTACGATCGGGGAGCTGTACTTC
CDR3 protein: CASSPTIGELYF

J gene: TRBJ1-5
D gene: NA
clone size: medium-sized
V gene: TRBV6-1
CDR3 DNA: TGTGCCAGCATTCCCGACGGTATCAATCAGCCCCAGCATTTT
CDR3 protein: CASIPDGINQPQHF

J gene: TRBJ1-1
D gene: NA
clone size: many
V gene: TRBV4-1
CDR3 DNA: TGCGCCAGCAGCCAAGTAATGAGAGGGGCGAACACTGAAGCTTTCTTT
CDR3 protein: CASSQVMRGANTEAFF

J gene: TRBJ2-1
D gene: TRBD2
clone size: NA
V gene: TRBV7-3
CDR3 DNA: TGTGCCAGCAGCCTACCCGGGACTAGGGACAATGAGCAGTTCTTC
CDR3 protein: CASSLPGTRDNEQFF

J gene: TRBJ2-7
D gene: NA
clone size: many
V gene: TRBV6-1
CDR3 DNA: TGTGCCAGCAGCCTTCTTTACAGGGTGAGGGTCTACGAGCAGTACTTC
CDR3 protein: CASSLLYRVRVYEQYF

J gene: TRBJ1-1
D gene: NA
clone size: many
V gene: TRBV6-1
CDR3 DNA: TGTGCCGGGGCGAGCATCAATCGGGCTGAAGCTTTCTTT
CDR3 protein: CAGASINRAEAFF

J gene: TRBJ2-7
D gene: NA
clone size: medium-sized
V gene: TRBV24-1
CDR3 DNA: TGTGCCACCAGTGATTCAGACAGGTCCTACGAGCAGTACTTC
CDR3 protein: CATSDSDRSYEQYF

J gene: TRBJ2-2
D gene: NA
clone size: many
V gene: TRBV19
CDR3 DNA: TGTGCCAGTAGTGGATATGAGGGCAGCACCGGGGAGCTGTTTTTT
CDR3 protein: CASSGYEGSTGELFF

J gene: TRBJ2-7
D gene: NA
clone size: many
V gene: TRBV12-3/TRBV12-4
CDR3 DNA: TGTGCCAGCAGTTTAAGAGGTCCTAGCCCGGGGAGGGAGCAGTACTTC
CDR3 protein: CASSLRGPSPGREQYF

J gene: TRBJ2-5
D gene: NA
clone size: many
V gene: TRBV5-5
CDR3 DNA: TGTGCCAGCAGCTTGGCCGGTAGCGGACAAGAGACCCAGTACTTC
CDR3 protein: CASSLAGSGQETQYF

J gene: TRBJ2-3
D gene: NA
clone size: NA
V gene: TRBV2
CDR3 DNA: TGTGCCAGCAGGGACAACGAGGCGGATACGCAGTATTTT
CDR3 protein: CASRDNEADTQYF

J gene: TRBJ2-3
D gene: TRBD2
clone size: NA
V gene: TRBV7-2
CDR3 DNA: TGTGCCAGCAGCTCCAACGCGGGAGAACTGGATACGCAGTATTTT
CDR3 protein: CASSSNAGELDTQYF

J gene: TRBJ1-5
D gene: NA
clone size: many
V gene: TRBV12-3/TRBV12-4
CDR3 DNA: TGTGCCAGCAGCCTCAATTATCAGCCCCAGCATTTT
CDR3 protein: CASSLNYQPQHF

J gene: TRBJ2-5
D gene: TRBD2
clone size: few
V gene: TRBV6-1
CDR3 DNA: TGTGCCAGCAGTGAATGGCCTAGCGGGAGCGGGATCCAAGAGACCCAGTACTTC
CDR3 protein: CASSEWPSGSGIQETQYF

J gene: TRBJ2-3
D gene: NA
clone size: NA
V gene: TRBV12-5
CDR3 DNA: TGTGCTAGTGGTGCCTGGAATACGCAGTATTTT
CDR3 protein: CASGAWNTQYF

J gene: TRBJ2-1
D gene: NA
clone size: NA
V gene: TRBV7-2
CDR3 DNA: TGTGCCAGCAGCCCATCCGGGACGGGCAATGAGCAGTTCTTC
CDR3 protein: CASSPSGTGNEQFF